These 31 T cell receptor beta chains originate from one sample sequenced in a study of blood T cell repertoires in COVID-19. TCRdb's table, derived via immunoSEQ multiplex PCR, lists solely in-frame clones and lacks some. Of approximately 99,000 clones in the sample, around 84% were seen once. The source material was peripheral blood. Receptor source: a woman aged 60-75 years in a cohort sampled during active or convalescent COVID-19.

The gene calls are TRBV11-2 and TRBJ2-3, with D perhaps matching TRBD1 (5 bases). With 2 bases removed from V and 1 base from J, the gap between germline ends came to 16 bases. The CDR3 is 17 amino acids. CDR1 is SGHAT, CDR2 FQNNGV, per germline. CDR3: CASSLSPALGRTDTQYF. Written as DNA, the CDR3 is TGTGCCAGCAGCTTATCCCCGGCTTTGGGGCGCACAGATACGCAGTATTTT. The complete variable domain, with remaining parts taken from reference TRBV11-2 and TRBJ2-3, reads EAGVAQSPRYKIIEKRQSVAFWCNPISGHATLYWYQQILGQGPKLLIQFQNNGVVDDSQLPKDRFSAERLKGVDSTLKIQPAKLEDSAVYLCASSLSPALGRTDTQYFGPGTRLTVL.

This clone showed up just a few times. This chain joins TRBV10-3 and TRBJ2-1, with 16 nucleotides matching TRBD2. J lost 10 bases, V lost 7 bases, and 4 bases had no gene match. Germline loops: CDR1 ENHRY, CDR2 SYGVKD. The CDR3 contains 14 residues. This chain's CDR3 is CAITPGLAGGEQFF. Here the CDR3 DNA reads TGTGCCATCACCCCGGGACTAGCGGGAGGGGAGCAGTTCTTC.

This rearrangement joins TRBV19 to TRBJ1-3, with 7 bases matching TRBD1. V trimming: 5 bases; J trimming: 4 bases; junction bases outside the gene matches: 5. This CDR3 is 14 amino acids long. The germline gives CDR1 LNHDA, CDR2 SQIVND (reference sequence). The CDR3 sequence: CASSPQDRGNTIYF. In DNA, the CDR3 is TGTGCCAGTAGTCCACAGGACAGGGGAAACACCATATATTTT.

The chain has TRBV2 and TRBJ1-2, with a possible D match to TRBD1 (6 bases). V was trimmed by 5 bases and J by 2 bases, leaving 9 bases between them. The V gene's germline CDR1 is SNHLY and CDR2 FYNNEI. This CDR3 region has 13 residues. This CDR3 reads CASSRQGNYGYTF. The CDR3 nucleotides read TGTGCCAGCAGTCGTCAGGGGAACTATGGCTACACCTTC. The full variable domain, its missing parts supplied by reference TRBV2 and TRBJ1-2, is EPEVTQTPSHQVTQMGQEVILRCVPISNHLYFYWYRQILGQKVEFLVSFYNNEISEKSEIFDDQFSVERPDGSNFTLKIRSTKLEDSAMYFCASSRQGNYGYTFGSGTRLTVV.

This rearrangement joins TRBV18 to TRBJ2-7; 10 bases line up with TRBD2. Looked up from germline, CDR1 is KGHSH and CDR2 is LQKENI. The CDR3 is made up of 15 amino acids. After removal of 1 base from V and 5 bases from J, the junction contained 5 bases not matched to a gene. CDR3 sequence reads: CASSPLSSGGDEQYF. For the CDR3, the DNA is TGTGCCAGCTCACCACTATCTAGCGGGGGAGACGAGCAGTACTTC.

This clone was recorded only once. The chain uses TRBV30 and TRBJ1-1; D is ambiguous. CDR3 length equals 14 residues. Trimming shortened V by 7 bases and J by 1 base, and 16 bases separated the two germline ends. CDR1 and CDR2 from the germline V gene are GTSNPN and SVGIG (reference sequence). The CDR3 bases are TGTGCCTTCAGCCCGGGAACGGGGAACACTGAAGCTTTCTTT. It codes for CAFSPGTGNTEAFF.

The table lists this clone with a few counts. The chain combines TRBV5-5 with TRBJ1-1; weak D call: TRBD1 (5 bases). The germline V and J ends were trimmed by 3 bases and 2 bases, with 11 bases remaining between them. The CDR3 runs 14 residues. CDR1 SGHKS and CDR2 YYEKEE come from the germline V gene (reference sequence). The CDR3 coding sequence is TGTGCCAGCAGCTGGGGAGGGGCAAACACTGAAGCTTTCTTT. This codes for CASSWGGANTEAFF.

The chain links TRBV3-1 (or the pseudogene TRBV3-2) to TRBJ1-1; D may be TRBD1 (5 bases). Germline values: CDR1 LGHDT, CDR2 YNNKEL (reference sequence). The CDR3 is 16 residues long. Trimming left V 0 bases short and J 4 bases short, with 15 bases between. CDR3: CASSQDARAFPTEAFF. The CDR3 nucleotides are TGTGCCAGCAGCCAAGATGCCAGGGCCTTCCCCACTGAAGCTTTCTTT.

CDR3 DNA sequence: TGTGCCAGCAGGGCAGGAACAGGGGATAATTCACCCCTCCACTTT. Encoded protein: CASRAGTGDNSPLHF. The rearrangement uses TRBV27 and TRBJ1-6, with 7 positions matching TRBD1. This CDR3 comprises 15 residues. V was clipped by 6 bases and J by 5 bases; unmatched bases: 7. Germline assignment: CDR1 MNHEY and CDR2 SMNVEV (reference sequence).

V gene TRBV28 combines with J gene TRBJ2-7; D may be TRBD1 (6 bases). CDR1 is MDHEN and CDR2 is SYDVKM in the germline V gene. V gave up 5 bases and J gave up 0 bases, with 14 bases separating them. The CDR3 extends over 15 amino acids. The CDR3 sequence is CASSNTGSHSYEQYF. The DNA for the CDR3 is TGTGCCAGCAGTAATACAGGGAGTCACTCCTACGAGCAGTACTTC.

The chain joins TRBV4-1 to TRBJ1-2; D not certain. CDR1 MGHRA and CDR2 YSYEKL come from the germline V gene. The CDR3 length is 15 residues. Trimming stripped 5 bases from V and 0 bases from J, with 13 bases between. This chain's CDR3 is CASSISGGSNYGYTF. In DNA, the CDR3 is TGCGCCAGCAGCATCTCAGGAGGTTCTAACTATGGCTACACCTTC.

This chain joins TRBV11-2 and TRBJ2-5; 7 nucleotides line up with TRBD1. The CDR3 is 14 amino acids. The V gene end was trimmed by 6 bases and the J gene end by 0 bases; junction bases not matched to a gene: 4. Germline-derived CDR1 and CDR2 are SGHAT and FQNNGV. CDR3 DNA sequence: TGTGCCAGCAGTGGCAGGGGGTACCAAGAGACCCAGTACTTC. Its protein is CASSGRGYQETQYF.

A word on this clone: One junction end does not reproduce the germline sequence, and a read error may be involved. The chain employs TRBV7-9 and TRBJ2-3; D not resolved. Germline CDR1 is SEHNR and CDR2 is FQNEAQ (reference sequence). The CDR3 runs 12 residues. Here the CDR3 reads CASSLDRDTTLF. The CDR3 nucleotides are TGTGCCAGCAGCTTAGACCGCGACACAACCCTTTTT.

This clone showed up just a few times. The CDR3 loop is CASSQVGQGINEQYF. The CDR3 bases are TGCGCCAGCAGCCAAGTGGGGCAGGGGATAAACGAGCAGTACTTC. The V and J genes are TRBV4-1 and TRBJ2-7; D perhaps matches TRBD1 (6 bases). From germline, CDR1 is MGHRA and CDR2 YSYEKL. V gave up 1 base and J gave up 5 bases, with 15 bases separating them. The CDR3 runs 15 residues.

The CDR3 reads CASSTSSMNTEAFF. DNA for the CDR3: TGTGCCAGCTCCACTTCTTCCATGAACACTGAAGCTTTCTTT. The J gene is TRBJ1-1, the V gene TRBV18; no definite D call. Trimming shortened V by 6 bases and J by 0 bases, and 11 bases separated the two germline ends. The CDR3 has 14 residues. Per germline, CDR1 KGHSH and CDR2 LQKENI.

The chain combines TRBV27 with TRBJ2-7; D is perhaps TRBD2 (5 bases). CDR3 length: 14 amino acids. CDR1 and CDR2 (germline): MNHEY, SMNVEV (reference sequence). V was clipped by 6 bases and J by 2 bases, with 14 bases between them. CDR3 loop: CASSQEGRTYEQYF. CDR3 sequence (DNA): TGTGCCAGCAGCCAGGAAGGGAGAACCTACGAGCAGTACTTC.

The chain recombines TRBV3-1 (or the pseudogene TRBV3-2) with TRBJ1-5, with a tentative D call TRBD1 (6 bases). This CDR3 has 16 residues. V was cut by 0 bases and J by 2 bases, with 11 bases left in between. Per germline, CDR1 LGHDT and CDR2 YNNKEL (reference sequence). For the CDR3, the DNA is TGTGCCAGCAGCCAAGAGTTAGGGGGGGGCAATCAGCCCCAGCATTTT. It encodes CASSQELGGGNQPQHF.

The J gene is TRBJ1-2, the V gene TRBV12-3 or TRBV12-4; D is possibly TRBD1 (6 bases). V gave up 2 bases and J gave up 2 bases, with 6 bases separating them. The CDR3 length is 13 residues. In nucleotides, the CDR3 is TGTGCCAGCAGTTTACAGGGGAACTATGGCTACACCTTC. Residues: CASSLQGNYGYTF.

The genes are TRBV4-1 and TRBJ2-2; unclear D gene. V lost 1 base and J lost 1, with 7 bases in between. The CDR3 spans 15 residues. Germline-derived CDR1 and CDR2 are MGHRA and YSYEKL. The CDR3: CASSQAGRNTGELFF. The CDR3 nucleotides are TGCGCCAGCAGCCAAGCTGGGCGGAACACCGGGGAGCTGTTTTTT.

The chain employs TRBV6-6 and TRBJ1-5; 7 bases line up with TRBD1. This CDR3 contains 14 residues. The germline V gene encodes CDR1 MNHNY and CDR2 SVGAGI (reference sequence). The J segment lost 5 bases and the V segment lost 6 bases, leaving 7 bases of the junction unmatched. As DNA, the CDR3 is TGTGCCAGCAGGGGCAGGGGGGATGATCAGCCCCAGCATTTT. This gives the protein CASRGRGDDQPQHF.

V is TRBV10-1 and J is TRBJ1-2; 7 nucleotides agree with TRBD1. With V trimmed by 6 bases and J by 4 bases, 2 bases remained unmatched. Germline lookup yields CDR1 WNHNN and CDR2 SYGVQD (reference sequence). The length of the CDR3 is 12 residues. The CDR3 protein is CASSRDSYGYTF. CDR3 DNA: TGCGCCAGCAGCCGGGACAGCTATGGCTACACCTTC.

CDR3 region: CASSPPREVDIQYF. For the CDR3, the DNA is TGTGCCAGCAGCCCGCCGCGGGAGGTGGACATTCAGTACTTC. This rearrangement joins TRBV9 to TRBJ2-4, with 8 bases identical to TRBD2. The CDR3 runs 14 residues. Losses at the gene ends were 4 bases for V and 8 bases for J; bases not matched to a gene: 8. Germline-derived CDR1 and CDR2 are SGDLS and YYNGEE.

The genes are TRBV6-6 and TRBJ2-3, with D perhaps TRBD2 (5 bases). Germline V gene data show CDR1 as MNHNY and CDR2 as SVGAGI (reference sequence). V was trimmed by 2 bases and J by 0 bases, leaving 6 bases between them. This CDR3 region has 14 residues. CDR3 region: CASSYRTSTDTQYF. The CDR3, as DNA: TGTGCCAGCAGTTACCGGACTAGCACAGATACGCAGTATTTT.

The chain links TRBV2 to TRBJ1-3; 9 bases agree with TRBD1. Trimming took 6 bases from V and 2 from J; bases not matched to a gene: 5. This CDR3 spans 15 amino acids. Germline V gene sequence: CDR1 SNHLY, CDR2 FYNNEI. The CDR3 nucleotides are TGTGCCAGCAGGGACAGGACAGGGGCTGGAAACACCATATATTTT. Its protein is CASRDRTGAGNTIYF.

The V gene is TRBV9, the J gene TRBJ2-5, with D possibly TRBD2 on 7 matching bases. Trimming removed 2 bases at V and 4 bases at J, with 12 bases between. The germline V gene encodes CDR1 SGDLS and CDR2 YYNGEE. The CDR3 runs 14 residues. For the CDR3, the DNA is TGTGCCAGCAGCGTTGGGGGGGCTAGAGAGACCCAGTACTTC. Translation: CASSVGGARETQYF.

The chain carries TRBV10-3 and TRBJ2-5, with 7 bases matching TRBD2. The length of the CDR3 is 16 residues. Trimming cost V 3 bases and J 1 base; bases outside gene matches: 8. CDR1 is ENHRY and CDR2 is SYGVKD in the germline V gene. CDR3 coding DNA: TGTGCCATCAGTGAAAGCATCACGGGAGGCCAAGAGACCCAGTACTTC. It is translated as CAISESITGGQETQYF.

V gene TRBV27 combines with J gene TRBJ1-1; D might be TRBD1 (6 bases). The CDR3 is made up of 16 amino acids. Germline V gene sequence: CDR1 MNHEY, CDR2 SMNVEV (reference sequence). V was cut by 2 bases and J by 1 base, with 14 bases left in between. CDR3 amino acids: CASSLGIRGRNTEAFF. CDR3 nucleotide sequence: TGTGCCAGCAGTTTAGGGATCAGGGGCCGGAACACTGAAGCTTTCTTT.

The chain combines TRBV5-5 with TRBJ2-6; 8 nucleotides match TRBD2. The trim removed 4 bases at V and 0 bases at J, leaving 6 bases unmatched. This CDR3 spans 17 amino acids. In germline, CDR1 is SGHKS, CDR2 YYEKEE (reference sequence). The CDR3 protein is CASSPLGGDSGANVLTF. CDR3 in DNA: TGTGCCAGCAGCCCACTCGGGGGGGACTCTGGGGCCAACGTCCTGACTTTC.

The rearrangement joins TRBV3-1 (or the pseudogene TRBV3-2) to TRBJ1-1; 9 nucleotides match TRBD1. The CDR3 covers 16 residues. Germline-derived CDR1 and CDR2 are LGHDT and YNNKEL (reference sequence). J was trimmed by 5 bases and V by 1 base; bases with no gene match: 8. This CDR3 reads CASSQGADRGGTEAFF. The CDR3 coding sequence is TGTGCCAGCAGCCAAGGCGCGGACAGGGGAGGGACTGAAGCTTTCTTT.

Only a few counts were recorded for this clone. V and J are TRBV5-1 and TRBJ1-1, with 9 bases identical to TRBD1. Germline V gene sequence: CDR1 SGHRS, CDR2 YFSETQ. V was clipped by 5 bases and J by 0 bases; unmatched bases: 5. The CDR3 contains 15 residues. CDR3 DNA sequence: TGCGCCAGCAGGGCTGGGACAGGGTTGAACACTGAAGCTTTCTTT. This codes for CASRAGTGLNTEAFF. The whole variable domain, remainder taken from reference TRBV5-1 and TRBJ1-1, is KAGVTQTPRYLIKTRGQQVTLSCSPISGHRSVSWYQQTPGQGLQFLFEYFSETQRNKGNFPGRFSGRQFSNSRSEMNVSTLELGDSALYLCASRAGTGLNTEAFFGQGTRLTVV.

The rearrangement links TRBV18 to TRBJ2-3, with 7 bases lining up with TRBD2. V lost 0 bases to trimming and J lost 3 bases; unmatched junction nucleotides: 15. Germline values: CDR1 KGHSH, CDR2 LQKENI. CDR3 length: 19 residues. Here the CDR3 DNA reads TGTGCCAGCTCACCACCGGGGACTAATCCCGGGACTAAAACAGATACGCAGTATTTT. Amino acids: CASSPPGTNPGTKTDTQYF.